The clone carrying this TCR beta chain was observed at least ten times. Its antigen is unidentified. This sample was included in a study of T cells after yellow fever vaccination. Study conclusions and caveats: FACS-sorted repertoires might harbor abundant contaminating clonotypes from the bulk population.

TCRdb called the 5' RACE reads again in MiXCR, with one record for every CDR3 protein. The sample has 60,000 to 75,000 distinct CDR3 sequences, approximately 6.1% seen once. The starting material was CD8+ T cells sorted from PBMCs, obtained approximately 40 days after the first yellow fever vaccination. The receptor was derived from a man younger than 35 who received the YFV17D yellow fever vaccine.

CDR3: CASSMGWGQGGKNIQYF. CDR3 bases: TGTGCCAGCAGTATGGGGTGGGGCCAGGGTGGCAAAAACATTCAGTACTTC. J is TRBJ2-4 and V is TRBV7-2; TRBD1 is a possible D gene (5 bases). Deletions cut 6 bases from V and 3 bases from J, with 21 bases between. The CDR3 spans 17 residues. The germline V gene encodes CDR1 SGHTA and CDR2 FQGNSA.